The sequence of this T cell receptor (beta chain) was determined in a study of T cell changes during pregnancy in multiple sclerosis. Clones were sequenced by immunoSEQ multiplex PCR, and TCRdb holds only the in-frame ones, with some missing. The repertoire has under 65,000 clones, about 90% of them found once; the top ten carry roughly 1.2%. The CDR3 totals 12 residues. The germline V gene encodes CDR1 SGHTA and CDR2 FQGNSA. V was pared by 2 bases and J by 5 bases, with 4 bases between. V usage is TRBV7-2 and J usage is TRBJ2-1; D not certain. The receptor was derived from a female donor in good health, enrolled as a control in a pregnancy study. Source: peripheral blood, taken after pregnancy. CDR3 sequence: CASSLYNNEQFF. The DNA for the CDR3 is TGTGCCAGCAGCTTATACAACAATGAGCAGTTCTTC.